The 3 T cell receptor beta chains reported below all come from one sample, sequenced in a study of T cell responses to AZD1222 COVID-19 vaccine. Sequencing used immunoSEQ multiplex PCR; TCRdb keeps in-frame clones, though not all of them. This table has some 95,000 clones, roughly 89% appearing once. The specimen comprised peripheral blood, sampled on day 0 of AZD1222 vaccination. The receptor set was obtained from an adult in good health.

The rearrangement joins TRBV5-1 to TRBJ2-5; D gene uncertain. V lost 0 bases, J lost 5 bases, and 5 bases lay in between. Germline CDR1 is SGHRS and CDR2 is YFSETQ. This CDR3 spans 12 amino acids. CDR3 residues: CASSLDWETQYF. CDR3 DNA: TGCGCCAGCAGCTTGGATTGGGAGACCCAGTACTTC. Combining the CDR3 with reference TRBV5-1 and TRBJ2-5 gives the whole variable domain KAGVTQTPRYLIKTRGQQVTLSCSPISGHRSVSWYQQTPGQGLQFLFEYFSETQRNKGNFPGRFSGRQFSNSRSEMNVSTLELGDSALYLCASSLDWETQYFGPGTRLLVL.

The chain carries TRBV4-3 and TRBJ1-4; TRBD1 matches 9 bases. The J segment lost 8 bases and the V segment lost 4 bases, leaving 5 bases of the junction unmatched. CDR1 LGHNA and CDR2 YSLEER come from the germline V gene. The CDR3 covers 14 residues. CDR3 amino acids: CASSPLTGGEKLFF. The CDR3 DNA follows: TGCGCCAGCAGCCCTTTGACAGGGGGAGAAAAACTGTTTTTT.

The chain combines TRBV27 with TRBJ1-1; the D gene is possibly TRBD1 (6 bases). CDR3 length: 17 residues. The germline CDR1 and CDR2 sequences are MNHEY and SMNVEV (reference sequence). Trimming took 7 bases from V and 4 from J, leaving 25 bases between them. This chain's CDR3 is CASTPTLGGLYGTEAFF. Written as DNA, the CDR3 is TGTGCCAGCACCCCGACCCTAGGGGGGTTATACGGCACTGAAGCTTTCTTT.